These 22 T cell receptor beta chains came from one sample sequenced in a study of identical twins. TCRdb called the 5' RACE reads again in MiXCR, with one record for every CDR3 protein. The data hold some 1,700,000 distinct CDR3 sequences, with less than 40% observed a single time. The sample consisted of cord blood. These receptors came from a newborn girl in good health.

This clonotype was detected a few times. This chain connects TRBV28 to TRBJ2-1; 7 bases are a match to TRBD2. CDR3 length equals 18 residues. The junction had 16 bases not matched to a gene; V was cut back by 2 bases and J by 6 bases. CDR1 and CDR2 (germline): MDHEN, SYDVKM. The CDR3, as DNA: TGTGCCAGCAGTTTAAGGATCTCGTGGACCCGCGGGAGCAATGAGCAGTTCTTC. Its translation: CASSLRISWTRGSNEQFF.

V is TRBV5-1 and J is TRBJ2-2; 10 bases are shared with TRBD1. This CDR3 is built from 14 residues. Germline loops: CDR1 SGHRS, CDR2 YFSETQ. After removal of 5 bases from V and 8 bases from J, the junction contained 6 bases not matched to a gene. The CDR3 DNA follows: TGCGCCAGCAGGGGACAGGGGCGATCGGGGGAGCTGTTTTTT. It is translated as CASRGQGRSGELFF. Supplemented by reference TRBV5-1 and TRBJ2-2, the full variable domain reads KAGVTQTPRYLIKTRGQQVTLSCSPISGHRSVSWYQQTPGQGLQFLFEYFSETQRNKGNFPGRFSGRQFSNSRSEMNVSTLELGDSALYLCASRGQGRSGELFFGEGSRLTVL.

The gene calls are TRBV20-1 and TRBJ2-1, with unresolved D. Trimming pared 3 bases from V and 0 bases from J, leaving 3 bases between. CDR3 size: 12 residues. Germline CDR1 DFQATT, CDR2 SNEGSKA (reference sequence). CDR3 protein: CSASHSYNEQFF. The CDR3 DNA reads as TGCAGTGCTAGCCACTCCTACAATGAGCAGTTCTTC.

This chain connects TRBV29-1 to TRBJ2-7, with D tentatively TRBD1 or TRBD2 (6 bases each). Germline CDR1 reads SQVTM; CDR2 reads ANQGSEA. CDR3 length: 13 residues. The V end lost 5 bases, the J end lost 2 bases, and 13 bases lay between the germline ends. CDR3 amino acids: CSVSGGLTYEQYF. The DNA of the CDR3 is TGCAGCGTTTCCGGGGGCCTGACCTACGAGCAGTACTTC.

The chain carries TRBV28 and TRBJ1-4, with D tentatively TRBD1 (6 bases). CDR1 and CDR2 (germline): MDHEN, SYDVKM. V was pared by 2 bases and J by 10 bases, with 14 bases between. The CDR3 spans 14 residues. CDR3 amino acids: CASSLNRDAAKLFF. The DNA for the CDR3 is TGTGCCAGCAGTTTAAACAGGGACGCTGCAAAACTGTTTTTT.

The chain has TRBV6-1 and TRBJ2-3; D unclear. The CDR3 runs 14 residues. Deletions cut 6 bases from V and 2 bases from J, with 12 bases between. The V gene's germline CDR1 is MNHNS and CDR2 SASEGT. The DNA of the CDR3 is TGTGCCAGCAGAAAAATGGGCTACACAGATACGCAGTATTTT. Translated: CASRKMGYTDTQYF.

CDR3 protein: CATKTSGFPDTQYF. CDR3 in DNA: TGTGCCACTAAGACTAGCGGGTTCCCAGATACGCAGTATTTT. This chain connects TRBV12-3 or TRBV12-4 to TRBJ2-3; TRBD2 aligns across 10 bases. After removal of 10 bases from V and 4 bases from J, the junction contained 8 bases not matched to a gene. This CDR3 has 14 amino acids.

The chain employs TRBV27 and TRBJ2-3, with 8 positions matching TRBD2. The V gene's germline CDR1 is MNHEY and CDR2 SMNVEV (reference sequence). The CDR3 is made up of 19 amino acids. The V gene end was trimmed by 3 bases and the J gene end by 3 bases; junction bases not matched to a gene: 17. The chain's CDR3 is CASSLLTKLSGAMTDTQYF. DNA of the CDR3: TGTGCCAGCAGTTTGCTCACTAAGCTTAGCGGGGCGATGACAGATACGCAGTATTTT.

The chain joins TRBV20-1 to TRBJ2-3, with D maybe TRBD2 (5 bases). Germline CDR1 and CDR2: DFQATT and SNEGSKA (reference sequence). Trimming pared 3 bases from V and 1 base from J, leaving 8 bases between. This CDR3 has 13 residues. The CDR3 DNA reads TGCAGTGCTAGTAGCGCGGGCACAGATACGCAGTATTTT. Its translation is CSASSAGTDTQYF.

V gene TRBV9 combines with J gene TRBJ2-3; 9 bases align to TRBD1. The V segment lost 1 base and the J segment 6 bases; nucleotides outside the gene matches: 6. The germline CDR1 and CDR2 sequences are SGDLS and YYNGEE. This CDR3 region has 15 residues. CDR3 amino acids: CASSVRTGATDTQYF. CDR3 DNA sequence: TGTGCCAGCAGCGTACGGACAGGGGCGACGGATACGCAGTATTTT. Looking up the rest from reference TRBV9 and TRBJ2-3 gives the full variable domain: DSGVTQTPKHLITATGQRVTLRCSPRSGDLSVYWYQQSLDQGLQFLIQYYNGEERAKGNILERFSAQQFPDLHSELNLSSLELGDSALYFCASSVRTGATDTQYFGPGTRLTVL.

The rearrangement uses TRBV7-8 and TRBJ1-1; 11 bases are shared with TRBD1. V shed 5 bases, J shed 3 bases, and the junction held 8 bases outside the gene matches. CDR1 is SGHVS, CDR2 FQNEAQ, per germline. The CDR3 spans 16 residues. CDR3 sequence: CASSPRTGGIDTEAFF. In DNA, the CDR3 is TGTGCCAGCAGCCCCCGGACAGGGGGCATTGACACTGAAGCTTTCTTT.

This clonotype showed up just a few times. This chain links TRBV7-9 with TRBJ2-1; 8 positions agree with TRBD2. The CDR3 totals 15 residues. Germline CDR1 is SEHNR and CDR2 is FQNEAQ (reference sequence). The V segment lost 2 bases and the J segment 10 bases; nucleotides outside the gene matches: 10. For the CDR3, the DNA is TGTGCCAGCAGCTTAAAGAGCGGGGGTTTTATGGAGCAGTTCTTC. It specifies CASSLKSGGFMEQFF.

This clonotype was seen ten or more times. The V call is TRBV20-1, the J call TRBJ2-7; D gene ambiguous. V gave up 0 bases and J gave up 2 bases, with 5 bases separating them. Germline V gives CDR1 DFQATT, CDR2 SNEGSKA (reference sequence). This CDR3 region has 12 residues. CDR3 in DNA: TGCAGTGCTAGAGATGACACCTACGAGCAGTACTTC. It yields the protein CSARDDTYEQYF.

V gene TRBV28 combines with J gene TRBJ1-5; 7 bases are shared with TRBD1. Germline V gives CDR1 MDHEN, CDR2 SYDVKM. There are 16 residues in the CDR3. Germline trimming cut 5 bases from V and 6 bases from J; bases unmatched to any gene: 13. CDR3 in amino acids: CASSEQRQGRGQPQHF. The CDR3 DNA sequence: TGTGCCAGCAGTGAACAAAGACAGGGTAGGGGTCAGCCCCAGCATTTT. Full variable domain (missing parts from reference TRBV28 and TRBJ1-5): DVKVTQSSRYLVKRTGEKVFLECVQDMDHENMFWYRQDPGLGLRLIYFSYDVKMKEKGDIPEGYSVSREKKERFSLILESASTNQTSMYLCASSEQRQGRGQPQHFGDGTRLSIL.

This clonotype was detected ten times or more. The chain employs TRBV5-1 and TRBJ2-1, with 10 bases identical to TRBD2. Germline CDR1 SGHRS, CDR2 YFSETQ. This CDR3 has 15 residues. With V trimmed by 3 bases and J by 4 bases, 4 bases remained unmatched. CDR3 coding DNA: TGCGCCAGCAGCTCAACTAGCGGGACGTACAATGAGCAGTTCTTC. Translation gives CASSSTSGTYNEQFF.

This clonotype was picked up a small number of times. The gene calls are TRBV6-2 or TRBV6-3 and TRBJ2-3; TRBD2 might be the D (6 bases). V lost 2 bases to trimming and J lost 5 bases, with 17 bases between them. This CDR3 comprises 16 residues. Germline CDR1 reads MNHEY; CDR2 reads SVGEGT. The CDR3 loop reads CASSYLATPGKDTQYF. CDR3 bases: TGTGCCAGCAGTTACCTAGCGACCCCGGGGAAAGATACGCAGTATTTT.

This clonotype was counted many times. This rearrangement joins TRBV2 to TRBJ2-7, with a possible D match to TRBD1 (6 bases). The CDR3 spans 14 residues. Per the germline V gene, CDR1 is SNHLY and CDR2 is FYNNEI. V dropped 4 bases and J dropped 3 bases, with 13 bases sitting between them. The DNA of the CDR3 is TGTGCCAGCAGTGGGGTCACAGGGTTCTACGAGCAGTACTTC. Protein: CASSGVTGFYEQYF.

The CDR3 region has the DNA TGTGCCAGCAGCTTAGCGCGTCTAAGAGGGGCCGGCTCCTACGAGCAGTACTTC. Residues: CASSLARLRGAGSYEQYF. V and J are TRBV7-9 and TRBJ2-7; D may be TRBD1 or TRBD2 (5 bases each). V gave up 0 bases and J gave up 0 bases, with 18 bases separating them. Germline V gene lookup returns CDR1 SEHNR and CDR2 FQNEAQ (reference sequence). The CDR3 runs to 18 residues.

This chain joins TRBV7-9 and TRBJ2-5, with 8 bases that match TRBD2. J was trimmed by 6 bases and V by 1 base; bases with no gene match: 10. The CDR3 covers 16 residues. Germline CDR1 and CDR2: SEHNR and FQNEAQ (reference sequence). The CDR3 region is CASSLVTGGFVKTQYF. CDR3 sequence (DNA): TGTGCCAGCAGCTTAGTGACGGGGGGGTTTGTAAAGACCCAGTACTTC.

This clonotype was counted at least ten times. The genes are TRBV7-9 and TRBJ1-2; no firm D call. Germline V gene data show CDR1 as SEHNR and CDR2 as FQNEAQ (reference sequence). V was shortened by 4 bases and J by 1 base, with 13 bases between the two germline ends. The CDR3 spans 15 residues. CDR3 sequence: CASSSQTTLNYGYTF. DNA for the CDR3: TGTGCCAGCAGCTCTCAGACGACACTTAACTATGGCTACACCTTC.

This rearrangement joins TRBV6-6 to TRBJ1-6, with a possible D match to TRBD1 (6 bases). Trimming cost V 2 bases and J 7 bases, with 15 bases left between them. Germline CDR1 and CDR2: MNHNY and SVGAGI (reference sequence). The CDR3 spans 16 residues. CDR3 protein: CASSYPSQGRNSPLHF. In DNA form, the CDR3 reads TGTGCCAGCAGTTACCCCAGCCAGGGGAGGAATTCACCCCTCCACTTT.

The V gene is TRBV20-1, the J gene TRBJ1-4; no reliable D call. The germline V gene encodes CDR1 DFQATT and CDR2 SNEGSKA (reference sequence). Trimming removed 5 bases at V and 3 bases at J, with 7 bases between. The CDR3 runs 12 residues. CDR3 nucleotide sequence: TGCAGTGCTGGAAGGGCTAATGAAAAACTGTTTTTT. It encodes CSAGRANEKLFF.